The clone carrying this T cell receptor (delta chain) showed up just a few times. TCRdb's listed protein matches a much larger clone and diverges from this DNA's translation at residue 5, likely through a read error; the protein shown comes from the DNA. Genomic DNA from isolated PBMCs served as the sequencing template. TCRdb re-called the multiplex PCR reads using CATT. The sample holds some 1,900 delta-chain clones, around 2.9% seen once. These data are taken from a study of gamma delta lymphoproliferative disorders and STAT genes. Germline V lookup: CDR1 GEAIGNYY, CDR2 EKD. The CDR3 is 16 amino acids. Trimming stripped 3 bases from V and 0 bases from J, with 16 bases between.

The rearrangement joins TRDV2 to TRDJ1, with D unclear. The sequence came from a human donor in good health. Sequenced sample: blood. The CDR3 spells CACDAVALQDTDKLIF. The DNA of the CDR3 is TGTGCCTGTGACGCCGTGGCCTTGCAGGACACCGATAAACTCATCTTT.